These 18 T cell receptor beta chains originate from one sample sequenced in a study of T-cell memory formation after mild COVID-19. MiXCR, run by TCRdb on the 5' RACE reads, gives a single entry per CDR3 protein. The sample contains approximately 290,000 distinct CDR3 sequences, approximately 7.6% of which appear only once. Sequenced input: PBMCs or a T cell subset sorted from them (not recorded which). These receptor sequences come from a man between 18 and 29 years old who had mild COVID-19 (a few samples of this study predate the infection). Cell type and time point are not known.

The rearrangement joins TRBV20-1 to TRBJ2-7; 7 nucleotides line up with TRBD1. CDR1 and CDR2 from the germline V gene are DFQATT and SNEGSKA (reference sequence). The CDR3 contains 13 residues. The trim removed 1 base at V and 4 bases at J, leaving 4 bases unmatched. Written as DNA, the CDR3 is TGCAGTGCTAGAGGGACAGGTTCATACGAGCAGTACTTC. Its protein product is CSARGTGSYEQYF.

This clonotype was recorded many times. The chain uses TRBV20-1 and TRBJ2-3; 12 nucleotides agree with TRBD2. V gave up 6 bases and J gave up 5 bases; unmatched junction bases: 6. Germline CDR1 reads DFQATT; CDR2 reads SNEGSKA (reference sequence). The CDR3 length is 14 residues. The CDR3, as DNA: TGCAGTGCCCCTAGCGGGGGGGCCGGAGATACGCAGTATTTT. Residues: CSAPSGGAGDTQYF.

DNA of the CDR3: TGTGCCAGCAGCCGAGGACAGGGGGACTACAATGAGCAGTTCTTC. This gives the protein CASSRGQGDYNEQFF. J is TRBJ2-1 and V is TRBV6-2 or TRBV6-3, with 10 bases aligning to TRBD1. V lost 6 bases, J lost 3 bases, and 5 bases stayed unmatched. The length of the CDR3 is 15 residues. Germline CDR1 MNHEY, CDR2 SVGEGT.

The J gene is TRBJ2-2, the V gene TRBV20-1; 9 bases align to TRBD1. Trimming at V came to 0 bases and at J to 1 base, leaving 6 bases not matched to a gene. The germline gives CDR1 DFQATT, CDR2 SNEGSKA (reference sequence). This CDR3 contains 17 residues. CDR3 nucleotides: TGCAGTGCTAGAGATTCCCTGACAGGGGGGAACACCGGGGAGCTGTTTTTT. Translated, it gives CSARDSLTGGNTGELFF.

This clonotype occurred a few times. V and J are TRBV20-1 and TRBJ1-6; D is ambiguous. Deletions cut 0 bases from V and 11 bases from J, with 8 bases between. The germline CDR1 and CDR2 sequences are DFQATT and SNEGSKA (reference sequence). This CDR3 has 12 amino acids. As DNA, the CDR3 is TGCAGTGCTAGAGATCCCCGGACACCCCTCCACTTT. As protein: CSARDPRTPLHF.

This clonotype has ten or more counts. The chain couples TRBV7-2 to TRBJ1-3; D is uncertain. Germline loops: CDR1 SGHTA, CDR2 FQGNSA. The germline V and J ends were trimmed by 5 bases and 4 bases, with 9 bases remaining between them. The CDR3 length is 13 residues. The CDR3 region has the DNA TGTGCCAGCAGCCCCACCGGGGGAAACACCATATATTTT. This codes for CASSPTGGNTIYF.

The gene calls are TRBV12-3 or TRBV12-4 and TRBJ2-1, with D unclear. The V end was cut by 8 bases, the J end by 6 bases, with 5 bases between. CDR3 length: 10 amino acids. The CDR3, as DNA: TGTGCCAGCGAACCCAATGAGCAGTTCTTC. Residues: CASEPNEQFF.

This clonotype has at least ten counts. The rearrangement joins TRBV7-9 to TRBJ1-1, with D possibly TRBD1 on 5 matching bases. CDR1 and CDR2 from the germline V gene are SEHNR and FQNEAQ (reference sequence). The germline V and J ends were trimmed by 2 bases and 4 bases, with 14 bases remaining between them. The CDR3 runs to 15 residues. In DNA, the CDR3 is TGTGCCAGCAGCTTACTCATGGCAGGGCTCACTGAAGCTTTCTTT. Protein sequence: CASSLLMAGLTEAFF.

This sequence joins TRBV20-1 and TRBJ2-2, with a possible D match to TRBD2 (5 bases). The V end was cut by 1 base, the J end by 0 bases, with 6 bases between. The CDR3 consists of 14 residues. Germline V gene data show CDR1 as DFQATT and CDR2 as SNEGSKA (reference sequence). DNA for the CDR3: TGCAGTGCTAGAGTACTAGCGAACACCGGGGAGCTGTTTTTT. Its protein is CSARVLANTGELFF.

This clonotype has more than one count but fewer than ten. The chain employs TRBV9 and TRBJ1-2, with 9 bases fitting TRBD1. The junction had 5 bases not matched to a gene; V was cut back by 3 bases and J by 8 bases. Looked up from germline, CDR1 is SGDLS and CDR2 is YYNGEE. This CDR3 region has 13 residues. The CDR3 DNA sequence: TGTGCCAGCAGCGCGGACAGGGGAAAAGGCTACACCTTC. Its translation: CASSADRGKGYTF.

About this clonotype: Its ends do not fully match the called genes, so a read error is possible. The chain links TRBV2 to TRBJ1-2; D ambiguous. The CDR3 has 16 amino acids. Germline V lookup: CDR1 SNHLY, CDR2 FYNNEI. CDR3 nucleotide sequence: TGTACCAGCAGTGAATCCGATGGCTCAGGTCCTGGGTCTAGGGCCTTC. It translates to CTSSESDGSGPGSRAF.

In its sample, this clonotype was seen a few times. The chain recombines TRBV19 with TRBJ1-1, with D unresolved. Germline assignment: CDR1 LNHDA and CDR2 SQIVND (reference sequence). The CDR3 is 16 amino acids. V lost 6 bases and J lost 2, with 19 bases in between. CDR3: CASRYTSADRNTEAFF. CDR3 DNA sequence: TGTGCCAGTAGATATACCTCGGCGGACCGAAACACTGAAGCTTTCTTT. The variable domain in full, with the rest retrieved from reference TRBV19 and TRBJ1-1, is DGGITQSPKYLFRKEGQNVTLSCEQNLNHDAMYWYRQDPGQGLRLIYYSQIVNDFQKGDIAEGYSVSREKKESFPLTVTSAQKNPTAFYLCASRYTSADRNTEAFFGQGTRLTVV.

The rearrangement joins TRBV7-3 to TRBJ2-1; 10 nucleotides match TRBD2. The V and J ends lost 6 bases and 0 bases, in that order; junction bases with no gene match: 8. Looked up from germline, CDR1 is SGHTA and CDR2 is FQGTGA. The CDR3 runs to 17 residues. The CDR3 DNA reads as TGTGCCAGCAGTTCGGACCGGACTAGCGGCTCCTACAATGAGCAGTTCTTC. Translation: CASSSDRTSGSYNEQFF.

This clonotype was counted at least ten times. J is TRBJ2-7 and V is TRBV6-5; a weak D match, TRBD1 (5 bases). This CDR3 has 14 amino acids. Germline V gene data show CDR1 as MNHEY and CDR2 as SVGAGI. The ends were cut back, 0 bases at V and 6 bases at J, with 12 bases in the middle. The DNA for the CDR3 is TGTGCCAGCAGTTACTCCAGGGTCGCCCTCGAGCAGTACTTC. This gives the protein CASSYSRVALEQYF.

The chain employs TRBV5-4 and TRBJ2-7; TRBD2 agrees at 12 bases. The V gene's germline CDR1 is SGHNT and CDR2 YYREEE (reference sequence). This CDR3 is 15 amino acids long. J was trimmed by 5 bases and V by 3 bases; bases with no gene match: 6. The CDR3 loop reads CASSSRTSGDHEQYF. The CDR3 region has the DNA TGTGCCAGCAGCTCAAGGACTAGCGGGGACCACGAGCAGTACTTC.

The chain is built from TRBV5-5 and TRBJ1-2; the D is unclear. Germline values: CDR1 SGHKS, CDR2 YYEKEE (reference sequence). The length of the CDR3 is 15 residues. V was clipped by 2 bases and J by 4 bases, with 15 bases between them. The CDR3 region is CASSFGLGRVYGYTF. For the CDR3, the DNA is TGTGCCAGCAGCTTTGGCCTGGGGAGGGTCTATGGCTACACCTTC. Filled out from reference TRBV5-5 and TRBJ1-2, the complete variable domain reads DAGVTQSPTHLIKTRGQQVTLRCSPISGHKSVSWYQQVLGQGPQFIFQYYEKEERGRGNFPDRFSARQFPNYSSELNVNALLLGDSALYLCASSFGLGRVYGYTFGSGTRLTVV.

This clonotype showed up many times. The gene calls are TRBV20-1 and TRBJ1-1; possibly TRBD1 for D (5 bases). The V end was cut by 3 bases, the J end by 5 bases, with 13 bases between. Germline lookup yields CDR1 DFQATT and CDR2 SNEGSKA (reference sequence). The CDR3 is 13 residues long. The CDR3 loop is CSASQGSATEAFF. In DNA form, the CDR3 reads TGCAGTGCTAGCCAGGGTAGTGCGACTGAAGCTTTCTTT.

This CDR3 is CASSGTVSTDTQYF. The DNA of the CDR3 is TGTGCCAGCAGTGGGACTGTCAGCACAGATACGCAGTATTTT. V and J are TRBV2 and TRBJ2-3; weak D call: TRBD2 (5 bases). The V gene lost 4 bases and the J gene lost 0 bases, with 8 bases spanning the gap. The CDR3 has 14 residues. Per germline, CDR1 SNHLY and CDR2 FYNNEI.